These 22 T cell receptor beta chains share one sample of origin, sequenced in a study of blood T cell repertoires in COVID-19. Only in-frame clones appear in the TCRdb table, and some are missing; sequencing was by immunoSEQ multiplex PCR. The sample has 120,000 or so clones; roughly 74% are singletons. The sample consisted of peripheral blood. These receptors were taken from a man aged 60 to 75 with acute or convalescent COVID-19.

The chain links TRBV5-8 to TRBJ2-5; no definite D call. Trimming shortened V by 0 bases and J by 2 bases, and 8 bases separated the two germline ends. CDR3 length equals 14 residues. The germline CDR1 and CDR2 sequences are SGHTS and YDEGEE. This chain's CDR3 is CASSLGSVQETQYF. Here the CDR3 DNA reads TGTGCCAGCAGCTTGGGTTCGGTACAAGAGACCCAGTACTTC.

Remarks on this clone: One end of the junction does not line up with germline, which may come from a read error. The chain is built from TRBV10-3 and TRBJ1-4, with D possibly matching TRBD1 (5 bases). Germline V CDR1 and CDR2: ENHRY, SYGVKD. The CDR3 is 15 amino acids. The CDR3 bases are TGTGCCATCAGTGACGCCGGGACTACTAAGGAAAAACTGTTTTTT. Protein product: CAISDAGTTKEKLFF.

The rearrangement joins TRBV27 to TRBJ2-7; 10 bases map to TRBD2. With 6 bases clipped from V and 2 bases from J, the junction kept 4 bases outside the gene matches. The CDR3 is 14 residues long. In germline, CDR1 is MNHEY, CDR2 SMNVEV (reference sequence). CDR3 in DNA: TGTGCCAGCAGGGGAGCGGGAGGGGCCTACGAGCAGTACTTC. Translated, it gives CASRGAGGAYEQYF.

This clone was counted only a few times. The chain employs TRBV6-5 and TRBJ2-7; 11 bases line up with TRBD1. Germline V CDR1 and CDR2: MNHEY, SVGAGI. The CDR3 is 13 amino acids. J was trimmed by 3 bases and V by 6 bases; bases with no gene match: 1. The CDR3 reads CASRGQGVYEQYF. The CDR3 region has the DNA TGTGCCAGCAGGGGACAGGGGGTCTACGAGCAGTACTTC.

The CDR3 DNA is TGTGCCAGCAGCTTTTCGCGCGGGAGCAATCAGCCCCAGCATTTT. It yields the protein CASSFSRGSNQPQHF. The chain is built from TRBV7-8 and TRBJ1-5; no firm D call. The CDR3 is made up of 15 amino acids. V lost 3 bases to trimming and J lost 1 base, with 10 bases between them. Per germline, CDR1 SGHVS and CDR2 FQNEAQ.

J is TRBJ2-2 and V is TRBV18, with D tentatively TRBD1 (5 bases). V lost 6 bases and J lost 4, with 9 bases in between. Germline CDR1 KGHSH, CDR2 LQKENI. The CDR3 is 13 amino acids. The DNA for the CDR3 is TGTGCCAGCTCCCTCCAGGGCACCGGGGAGCTGTTTTTT. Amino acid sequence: CASSLQGTGELFF.

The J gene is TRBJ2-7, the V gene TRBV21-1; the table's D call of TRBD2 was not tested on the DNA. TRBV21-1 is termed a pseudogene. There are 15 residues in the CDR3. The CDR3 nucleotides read TGTGCCAGCAACCCGCCGGGAGCGGGAACAGTTGAGCAGTACTTC. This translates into CASNPPGAGTVEQYF.

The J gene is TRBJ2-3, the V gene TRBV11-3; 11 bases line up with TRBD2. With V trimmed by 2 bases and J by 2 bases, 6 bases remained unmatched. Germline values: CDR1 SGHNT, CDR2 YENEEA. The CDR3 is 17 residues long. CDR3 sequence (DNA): TGTGCCAGCAGCTTAAGCACTAGCGGGGGCTACACAGATACGCAGTATTTT. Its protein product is CASSLSTSGGYTDTQYF. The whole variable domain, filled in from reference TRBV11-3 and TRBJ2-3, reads EAGVVQSPRYKIIEKKQPVAFWCNPISGHNTLYWYLQNLGQGPELLIRYENEEAVDDSQLPKDRFSAERLKGVDSTLKIQPAELGDSAVYLCASSLSTSGGYTDTQYFGPGTRLTVL.

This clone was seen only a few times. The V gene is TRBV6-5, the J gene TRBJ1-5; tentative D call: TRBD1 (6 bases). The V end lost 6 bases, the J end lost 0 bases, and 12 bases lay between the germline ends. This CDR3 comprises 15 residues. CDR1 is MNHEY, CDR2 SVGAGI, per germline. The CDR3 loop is CASRARQASNQPQHF. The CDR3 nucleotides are TGTGCCAGCAGGGCAAGACAGGCTAGCAATCAGCCCCAGCATTTT.

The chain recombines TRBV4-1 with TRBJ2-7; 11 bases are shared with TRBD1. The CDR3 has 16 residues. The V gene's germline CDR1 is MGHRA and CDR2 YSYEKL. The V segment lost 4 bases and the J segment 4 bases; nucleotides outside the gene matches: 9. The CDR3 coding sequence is TGCGCCAGCAGCCTCACACCGGGACAGGGGGTGTACGAGCAGTACTTC. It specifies CASSLTPGQGVYEQYF.

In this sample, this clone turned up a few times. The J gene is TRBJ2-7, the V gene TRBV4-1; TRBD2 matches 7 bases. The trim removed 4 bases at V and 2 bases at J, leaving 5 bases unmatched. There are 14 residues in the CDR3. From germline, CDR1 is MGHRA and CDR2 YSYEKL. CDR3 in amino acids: CASSLGGTTYEQYF. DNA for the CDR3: TGCGCCAGCAGCCTTGGGGGGACTACCTACGAGCAGTACTTC.

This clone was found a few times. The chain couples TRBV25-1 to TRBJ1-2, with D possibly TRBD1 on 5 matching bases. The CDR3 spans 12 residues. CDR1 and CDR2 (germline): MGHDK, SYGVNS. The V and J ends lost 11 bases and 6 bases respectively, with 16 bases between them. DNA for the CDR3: TGTGCCCATGGCGGGGGTCCGGATGGCTACACCTTC. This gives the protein CAHGGGPDGYTF.

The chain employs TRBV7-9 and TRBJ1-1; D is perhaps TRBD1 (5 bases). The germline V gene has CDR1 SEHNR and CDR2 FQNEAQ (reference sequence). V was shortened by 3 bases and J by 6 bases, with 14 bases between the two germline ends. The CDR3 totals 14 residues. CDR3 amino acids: CASSFQGRESEAFF. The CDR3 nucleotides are TGTGCCAGCAGCTTTCAGGGTCGTGAATCTGAAGCTTTCTTT.

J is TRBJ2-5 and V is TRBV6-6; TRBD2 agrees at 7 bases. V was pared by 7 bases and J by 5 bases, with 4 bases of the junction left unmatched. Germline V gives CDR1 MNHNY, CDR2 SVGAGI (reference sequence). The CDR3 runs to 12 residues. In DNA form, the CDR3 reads TGTGCCAGCATGGCCGGGGGGGAGACCCAGTACTTC. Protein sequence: CASMAGGETQYF.

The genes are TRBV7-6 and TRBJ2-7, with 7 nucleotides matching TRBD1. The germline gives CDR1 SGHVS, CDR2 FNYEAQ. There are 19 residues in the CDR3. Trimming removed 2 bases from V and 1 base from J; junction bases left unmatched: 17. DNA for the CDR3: TGTGCCAGCAGCTTATTCCCCGCCACCGGGACAGAGGTTTCCTACGAGCAGTACTTC. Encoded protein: CASSLFPATGTEVSYEQYF.

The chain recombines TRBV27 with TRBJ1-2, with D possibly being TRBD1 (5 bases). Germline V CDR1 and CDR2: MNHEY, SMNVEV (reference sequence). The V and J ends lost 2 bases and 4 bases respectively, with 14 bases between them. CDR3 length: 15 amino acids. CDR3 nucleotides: TGTGCCAGCAGTTTAAGGGAAGGGGCGCCCTATGGCTACACCTTC. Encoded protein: CASSLREGAPYGYTF.

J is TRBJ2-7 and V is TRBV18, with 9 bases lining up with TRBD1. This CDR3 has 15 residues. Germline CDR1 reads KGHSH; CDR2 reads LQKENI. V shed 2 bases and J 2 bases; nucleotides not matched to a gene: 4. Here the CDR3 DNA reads TGTGCCAGCTCACCAGCGGACAGGGGTACCTACGAGCAGTACTTC. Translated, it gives CASSPADRGTYEQYF.

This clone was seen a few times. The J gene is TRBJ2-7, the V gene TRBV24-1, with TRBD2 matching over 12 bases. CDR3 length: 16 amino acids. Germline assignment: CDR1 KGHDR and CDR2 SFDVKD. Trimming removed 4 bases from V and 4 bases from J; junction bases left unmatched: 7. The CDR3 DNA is TGTGCCACCAGTGACACGACGACTAGCGGGAGTTACGAGCAGTACTTC. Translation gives CATSDTTTSGSYEQYF.

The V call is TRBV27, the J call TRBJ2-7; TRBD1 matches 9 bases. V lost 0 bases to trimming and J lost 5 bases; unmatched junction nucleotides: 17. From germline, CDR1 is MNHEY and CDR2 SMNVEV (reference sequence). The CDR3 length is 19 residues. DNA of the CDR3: TGTGCCAGCAGTTTATCAGTGGTGGTTGGGACAGGGTTTCTTGACGAGCAGTACTTC. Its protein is CASSLSVVVGTGFLDEQYF.

CDR3 residues: CATSDSRQGSLKTQYF. The CDR3 DNA follows: TGTGCCACCAGTGACAGCCGACAGGGCAGTCTGAAGACCCAGTACTTC. The chain has TRBV24-1 and TRBJ2-5; TRBD1 aligns across 7 bases. The V gene's germline CDR1 is KGHDR and CDR2 SFDVKD. Trimming removed 4 bases from V and 6 bases from J; junction bases left unmatched: 13. This CDR3 is 16 amino acids long.

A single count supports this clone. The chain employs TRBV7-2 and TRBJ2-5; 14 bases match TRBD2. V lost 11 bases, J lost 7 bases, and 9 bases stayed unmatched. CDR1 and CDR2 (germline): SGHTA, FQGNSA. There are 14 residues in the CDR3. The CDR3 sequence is CAVQTSGRAGTQYF. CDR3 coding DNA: TGTGCCGTCCAGACTAGCGGGAGGGCTGGGACCCAGTACTTC. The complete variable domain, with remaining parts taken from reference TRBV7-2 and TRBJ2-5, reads GAGVSQSPSNKVTEKGKDVELRCDPISGHTALYWYRQSLGQGLEFLIYFQGNSAPDKSGLPSDRFSAERTGGSVSTLTIQRTQQEDSAVYLCAVQTSGRAGTQYFGPGTRLLVL.

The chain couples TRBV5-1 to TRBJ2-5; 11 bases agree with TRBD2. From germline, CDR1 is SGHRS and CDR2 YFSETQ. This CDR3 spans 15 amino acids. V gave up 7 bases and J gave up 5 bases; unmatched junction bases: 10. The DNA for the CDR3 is TGCGCCAGCCGTAGCGGGACTAGCGGTACCGAGACCCAGTACTTC. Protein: CASRSGTSGTETQYF. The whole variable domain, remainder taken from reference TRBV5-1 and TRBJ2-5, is KAGVTQTPRYLIKTRGQQVTLSCSPISGHRSVSWYQQTPGQGLQFLFEYFSETQRNKGNFPGRFSGRQFSNSRSEMNVSTLELGDSALYLCASRSGTSGTETQYFGPGTRLLVL.